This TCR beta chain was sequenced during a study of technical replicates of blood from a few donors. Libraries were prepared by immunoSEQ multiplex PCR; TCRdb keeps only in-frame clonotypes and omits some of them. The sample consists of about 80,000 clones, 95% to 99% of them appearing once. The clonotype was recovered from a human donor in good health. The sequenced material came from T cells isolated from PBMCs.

The DNA for the CDR3 is TGTGCCAGCAGTTTATCCGGGACAGGCCCCACCGGGGAGCTGTTTTTT. Its translation is CASSLSGTGPTGELFF. The chain joins TRBV27 to TRBJ2-2; 8 bases match TRBD1. The CDR3 totals 16 residues. Unmatched junction bases numbered 4, after V lost 0 bases and J lost 4 bases. The germline V gene encodes CDR1 MNHEY and CDR2 SMNVEV (reference sequence).